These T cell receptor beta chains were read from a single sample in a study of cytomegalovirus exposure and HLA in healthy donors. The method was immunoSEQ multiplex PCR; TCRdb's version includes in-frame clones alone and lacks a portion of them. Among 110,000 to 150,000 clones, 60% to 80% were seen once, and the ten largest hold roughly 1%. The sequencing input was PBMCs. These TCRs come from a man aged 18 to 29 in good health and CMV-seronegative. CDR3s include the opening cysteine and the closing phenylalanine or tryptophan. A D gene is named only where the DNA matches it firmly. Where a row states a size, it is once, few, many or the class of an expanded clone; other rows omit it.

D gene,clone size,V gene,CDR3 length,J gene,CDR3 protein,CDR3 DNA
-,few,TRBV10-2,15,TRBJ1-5,CASSVSGQLNQPQHF,TGCGCCAGCAGTGTAAGCGGACAGCTTAATCAGCCCCAGCATTTT
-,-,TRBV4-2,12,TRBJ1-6,CASSQGSCPRDF,TGTGCCAGCAGCCAGGGGTCGTGTCCCAGGGACTTT
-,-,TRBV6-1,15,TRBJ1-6,CASSDPRYGISPLHF,TGTGCCAGCAGTGACCCCCGGTATGGTATTTCACCCCTCCACTTT
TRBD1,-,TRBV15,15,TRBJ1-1,CATSRVTGGGTEAFF,TGTGCCACCAGCAGGGTAACAGGGGGCGGAACTGAAGCTTTCTTT
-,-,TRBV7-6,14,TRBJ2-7,CASTLETESYEQYF,TGTGCCAGCACTCTCGAGACAGAATCCTACGAGCAGTACTTC
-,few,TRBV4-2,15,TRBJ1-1,CASSQEGDWNTEAFF,TGTGCCAGCAGCCAAGAAGGGGATTGGAACACTGAAGCTTTCTTT
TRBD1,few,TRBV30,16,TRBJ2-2,CAWKRGQGAMAGELFF,TGTGCCTGGAAGAGGGGACAGGGGGCTATGGCCGGGGAGCTGTTTTTT
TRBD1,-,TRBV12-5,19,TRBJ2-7,CASGLVRTGGSPSSYEQYF,TGTGCTAGTGGTTTGGTAAGGACAGGCGGGTCCCCAAGCTCCTACGAGCAGTACTTC
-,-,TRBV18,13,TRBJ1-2,CASSPDRNYGYTF,TGTGCCAGCTCACCCGACAGAAACTATGGCTACACCTTC
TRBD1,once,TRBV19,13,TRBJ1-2,CASSLGQGWGYTF,TGTGCCAGTAGTCTCGGACAGGGTTGGGGCTACACCTTC
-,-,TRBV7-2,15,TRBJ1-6,CASSQDRLINSPLHF,TGTGCCAGCAGCCAAGATCGACTGATAAATTCACCCCTCCACTTT
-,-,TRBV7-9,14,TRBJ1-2,CASSLHQGVDGYTF,TGTGCCAGCAGCTTACATCAGGGCGTGGATGGCTACACCTTC
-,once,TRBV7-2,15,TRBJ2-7,CASSLWGGGTYEQYF,TGTGCCAGCAGCTTATGGGGCGGGGGCACCTACGAGCAGTACTTC
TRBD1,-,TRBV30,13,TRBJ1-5,CAWSGQGDQPQHF,TGTGCCTGGAGTGGGCAGGGGGATCAGCCCCAGCATTTT
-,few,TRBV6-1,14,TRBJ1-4,CASSGRPSPEKLFF,TGTGCCAGCAGCGGGAGACCATCCCCGGAAAAACTGTTTTTT
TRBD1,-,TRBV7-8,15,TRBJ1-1,CASSLRTGRNTEAFF,TGTGCCAGCAGCTTGCGGACAGGGAGAAACACTGAAGCTTTCTTT
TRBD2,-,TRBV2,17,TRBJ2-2,CASSEARVAGTVGELFF,TGTGCCAGCAGTGAAGCGCGGGTAGCGGGGACGGTCGGGGAGCTGTTTTTT
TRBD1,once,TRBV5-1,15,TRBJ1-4,CASSLTQGASEKLFF,TGCGCCAGCAGCTTGACCCAGGGGGCAAGTGAAAAACTGTTTTTT
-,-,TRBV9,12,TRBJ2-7,CASSSSSYEQYF,TGTGCCAGCAGCTCCAGCTCCTACGAGCAGTACTTC
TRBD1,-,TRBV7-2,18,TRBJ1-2,CASSLGDNRDRFTVGYTF,TGTGCCAGCAGCTTAGGAGATAACCGGGACAGGTTTACCGTAGGCTACACCTTC
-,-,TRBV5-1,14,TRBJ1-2,CASSLAQGSYGYTF,TGCGCCAGCAGCTTGGCCCAGGGCAGCTATGGCTACACCTTC
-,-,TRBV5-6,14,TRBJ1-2,CASSLLTGSYGYTF,TGTGCCAGCAGCTTACTGACAGGATCCTATGGCTACACCTTC